This T cell receptor beta chain was identified during a study of blood T cell repertoires in COVID-19. How the authors handled the data: Reference gene primer amplification in the assay estimated nucleated cell counts. The data were produced by immunoSEQ multiplex PCR, yet TCRdb's version contains in-frame clones alone and is incomplete. Clone size and the V and J calls come from that table; the DNA yielded D and trimming. The repertoire has about 50,000 clones, approximately 80% of them found once; the top ten carry about 20%. This CDR3 comprises 12 residues. Trimming removed 6 bases from V and 0 bases from J, with 6 bases in between. CDR1 and CDR2 from the germline V gene are KGHSH and LQKENI.

This receptor was taken from a man aged 50-60 years with active or convalescent COVID-19. What was sequenced was peripheral blood. This chain joins TRBV18 and TRBJ2-7, with unresolved D. The chain's CDR3 is CASSTLSYEQYF. Here the CDR3 DNA reads TGTGCCAGCTCGACTCTCTCCTACGAGCAGTACTTC.